Reported below is one T cell receptor (beta chain). The data were obtained in a study of blood T cells in healthy people across ages. Primers used in a second PCR of roughly 7 to 12 cycles were a sample-barcoded 5' primer and a J-beta primer mix. TCRdb re-derived calls from the 5' RACE reads in MiXCR, one entry per CDR3 protein. The table lists roughly 1,100,000 distinct CDR3 sequences, 20% to 25% of them singletons, with less than 0.75% in the top ten. This same sample was also taken into another study, of T cells of mothers and their children.

The sequencing sample was made of blood. This clonotype was obtained from a girl aged 2-15 years in good health.

The CDR3, as DNA: TGTGCCAGCAGTTACTCGGGGAGCTCCTATAATTCACCCCTCCACTTT. This encodes CASSYSGSSYNSPLHF. The chain joins TRBV6-5 to TRBJ1-6; D is unresolved. The length of the CDR3 is 16 residues. The germline CDR1 and CDR2 sequences are MNHEY and SVGAGI. The germline V and J ends were trimmed by 0 bases and 0 bases, with 6 bases remaining between them.